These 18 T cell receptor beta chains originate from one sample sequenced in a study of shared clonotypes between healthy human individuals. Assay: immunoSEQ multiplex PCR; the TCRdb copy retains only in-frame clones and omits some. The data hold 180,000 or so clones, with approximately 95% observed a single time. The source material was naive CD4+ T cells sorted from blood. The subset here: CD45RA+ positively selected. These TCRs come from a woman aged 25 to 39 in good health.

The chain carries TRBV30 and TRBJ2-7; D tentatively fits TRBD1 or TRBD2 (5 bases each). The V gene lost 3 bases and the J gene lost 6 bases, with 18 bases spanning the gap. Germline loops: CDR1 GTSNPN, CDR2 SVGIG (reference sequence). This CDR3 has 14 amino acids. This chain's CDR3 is CAWRESGTGGEQYF. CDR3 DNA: TGTGCCTGGAGAGAGTCCGGGACCGGCGGCGAGCAGTACTTC. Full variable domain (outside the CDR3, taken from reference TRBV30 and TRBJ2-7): SQTIHQWPATLVQPVGSPLSLECTVEGTSNPNLYWYRQAAGRGLQLLFYSVGIGQISSEVPQNLSASRPQDRQFILSSKKLLLSDSGFYLCAWRESGTGGEQYFGPGTRLTVT.

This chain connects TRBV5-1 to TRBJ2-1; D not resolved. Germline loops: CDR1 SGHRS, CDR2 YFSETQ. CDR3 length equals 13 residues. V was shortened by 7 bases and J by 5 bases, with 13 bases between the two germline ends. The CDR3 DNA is TGCGCCAGCGGAAGGGAATTTGACAATGAGCAGTTCTTC. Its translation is CASGREFDNEQFF. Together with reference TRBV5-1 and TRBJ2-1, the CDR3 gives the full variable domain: KAGVTQTPRYLIKTRGQQVTLSCSPISGHRSVSWYQQTPGQGLQFLFEYFSETQRNKGNFPGRFSGRQFSNSRSEMNVSTLELGDSALYLCASGREFDNEQFFGPGTRLTVL.

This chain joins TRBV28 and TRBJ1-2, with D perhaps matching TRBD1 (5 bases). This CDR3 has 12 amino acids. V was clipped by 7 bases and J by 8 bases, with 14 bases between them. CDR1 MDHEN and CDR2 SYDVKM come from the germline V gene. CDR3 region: CASIHQGSGYTF. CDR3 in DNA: TGTGCCAGCATCCACCAGGGTTCCGGCTACACCTTC.

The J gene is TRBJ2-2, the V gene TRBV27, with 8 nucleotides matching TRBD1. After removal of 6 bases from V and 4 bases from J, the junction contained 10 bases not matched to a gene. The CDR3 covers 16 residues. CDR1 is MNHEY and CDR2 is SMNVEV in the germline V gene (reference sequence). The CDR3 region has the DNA TGTGCCAGCAGCGAGACAGGGGAGAGGGGCACCGGGGAGCTGTTTTTT. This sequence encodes CASSETGERGTGELFF.

The CDR3: CASSLGLAGEETQYF. The CDR3 DNA follows: TGTGCCAGCAGCCTGGGACTAGCGGGAGAAGAGACCCAGTACTTC. The V gene is TRBV7-9, the J gene TRBJ2-5; TRBD2 matches at 14 bases. The CDR3 has 15 amino acids. The junction had 2 bases not matched to a gene; V was cut back by 5 bases and J by 3 bases. Germline V gene sequence: CDR1 SEHNR, CDR2 FQNEAQ (reference sequence).

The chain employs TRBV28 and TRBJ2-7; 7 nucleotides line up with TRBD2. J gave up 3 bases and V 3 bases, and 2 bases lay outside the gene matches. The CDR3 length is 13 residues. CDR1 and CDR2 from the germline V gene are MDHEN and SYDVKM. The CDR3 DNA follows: TGTGCCAGCAGTTTTGCGGGAGTCTACGAGCAGTACTTC. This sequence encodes CASSFAGVYEQYF.

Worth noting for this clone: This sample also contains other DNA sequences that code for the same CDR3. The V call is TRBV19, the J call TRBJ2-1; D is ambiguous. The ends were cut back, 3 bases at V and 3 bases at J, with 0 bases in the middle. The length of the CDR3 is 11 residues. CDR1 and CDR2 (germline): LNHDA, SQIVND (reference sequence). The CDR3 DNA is TGTGCCAGTAGTATCTACAATGAGCAGTTCTTC. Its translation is CASSIYNEQFF.

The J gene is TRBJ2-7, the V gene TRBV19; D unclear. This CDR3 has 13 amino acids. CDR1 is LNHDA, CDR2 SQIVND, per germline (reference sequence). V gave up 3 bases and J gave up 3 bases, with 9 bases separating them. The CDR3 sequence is CASSIGTNYEQYF. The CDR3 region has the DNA TGTGCCAGTAGTATTGGTACGAACTACGAGCAGTACTTC.

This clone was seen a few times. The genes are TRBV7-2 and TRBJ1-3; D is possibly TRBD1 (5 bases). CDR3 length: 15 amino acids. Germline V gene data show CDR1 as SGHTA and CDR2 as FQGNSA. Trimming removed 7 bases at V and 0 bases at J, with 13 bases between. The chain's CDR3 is CASTWEQVSGNTIYF. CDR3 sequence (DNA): TGTGCCAGCACTTGGGAACAGGTCTCTGGAAACACCATATATTTT. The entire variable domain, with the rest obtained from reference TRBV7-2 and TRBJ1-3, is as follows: GAGVSQSPSNKVTEKGKDVELRCDPISGHTALYWYRQSLGQGLEFLIYFQGNSAPDKSGLPSDRFSAERTGGSVSTLTIQRTQQEDSAVYLCASTWEQVSGNTIYFGEGSWLTVV.

In DNA form, the CDR3 reads TGTGCCAGCACTCTCGCCGGGGACGGGCATCAGCCCCAGCATTTT. Its protein is CASTLAGDGHQPQHF. The chain uses TRBV28 and TRBJ1-5; tentative D call: TRBD1 (5 bases). Trimming left V 7 bases short and J 5 bases short, with 18 bases between. Germline-derived CDR1 and CDR2 are MDHEN and SYDVKM. The CDR3 extends over 15 amino acids.

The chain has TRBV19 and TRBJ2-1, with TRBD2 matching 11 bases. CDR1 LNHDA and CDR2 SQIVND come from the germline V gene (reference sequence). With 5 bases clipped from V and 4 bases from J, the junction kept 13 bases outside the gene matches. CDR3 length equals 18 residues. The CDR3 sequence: CASSSKGVAGGPYNEQFF. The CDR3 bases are TGTGCCAGTAGTTCGAAAGGGGTAGCGGGAGGGCCTTACAATGAGCAGTTCTTC.

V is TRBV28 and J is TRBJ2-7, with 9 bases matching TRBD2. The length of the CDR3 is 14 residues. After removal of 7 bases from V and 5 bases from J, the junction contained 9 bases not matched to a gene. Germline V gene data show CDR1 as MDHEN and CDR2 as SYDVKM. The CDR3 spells CASNSAGGFDEQYF. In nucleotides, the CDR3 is TGTGCCAGCAATAGTGCGGGAGGGTTCGACGAGCAGTACTTC.

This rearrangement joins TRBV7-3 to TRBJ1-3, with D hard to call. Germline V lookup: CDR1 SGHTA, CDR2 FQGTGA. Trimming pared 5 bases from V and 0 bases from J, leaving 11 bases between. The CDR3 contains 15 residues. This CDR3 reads CASSPSGGSGNTIYF. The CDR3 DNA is TGTGCCAGCAGCCCCTCGGGCGGCTCTGGAAACACCATATATTTT. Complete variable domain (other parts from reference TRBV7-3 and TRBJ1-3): GAGVSQTPSNKVTEKGKYVELRCDPISGHTALYWYRQSLGQGPEFLIYFQGTGAADDSGLPNDRFFAVRPEGSVSTLKIQRTERGDSAVYLCASSPSGGSGNTIYFGEGSWLTVV.

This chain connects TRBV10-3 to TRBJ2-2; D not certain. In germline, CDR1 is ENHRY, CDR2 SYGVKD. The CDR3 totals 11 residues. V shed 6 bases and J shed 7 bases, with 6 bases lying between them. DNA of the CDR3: TGTGCCATCAGCCCTAGCGGGGAGCTGTTTTTT. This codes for CAISPSGELFF.

The CDR3 DNA is TGTGCCAGCAACGAACTAGCGGGAGTCGAGCAGTACTTC. This translates into CASNELAGVEQYF. The V gene is TRBV6-1, the J gene TRBJ2-7, with TRBD2 matching 11 bases. The V gene's germline CDR1 is MNHNS and CDR2 SASEGT. V dropped 7 bases and J dropped 6; count of bases not matched to a gene: 5. CDR3 length equals 13 residues.

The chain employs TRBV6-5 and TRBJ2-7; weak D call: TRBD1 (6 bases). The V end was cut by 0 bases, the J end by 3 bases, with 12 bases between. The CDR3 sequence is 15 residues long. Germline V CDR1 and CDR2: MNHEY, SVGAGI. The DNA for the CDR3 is TGTGCCAGCAGTTACTCATGGGGGCAGGGCTACGAGCAGTACTTC. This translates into CASSYSWGQGYEQYF.

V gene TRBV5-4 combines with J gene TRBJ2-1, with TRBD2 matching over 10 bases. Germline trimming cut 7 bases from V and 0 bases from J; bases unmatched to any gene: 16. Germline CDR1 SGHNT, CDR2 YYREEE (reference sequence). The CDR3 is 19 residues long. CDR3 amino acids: CASGAGSGRALSSYNEQFF. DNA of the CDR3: TGTGCCAGCGGCGCTGGGAGCGGGAGGGCCTTGAGCTCCTACAATGAGCAGTTCTTC.

This chain's CDR3 is CASSWTGEQIYGYTF. For the CDR3, the DNA is TGTGCCAGCAGTTGGACAGGGGAACAAATCTATGGCTACACCTTC. The V and J genes are TRBV28 and TRBJ1-2; 9 bases match TRBD1. In germline, CDR1 is MDHEN, CDR2 SYDVKM. The CDR3 is 15 amino acids. V gave up 4 bases and J gave up 4 bases; unmatched junction bases: 7.